This T cell receptor (beta chain) is drawn from a study of beta chain features in type 1 diabetes. Broader study findings: Sampled from patients, naive, central memory and Treg TCRB repertoires appeared more similar than those sampled from healthy donors. Type 1 diabetes patients showed a moderate but significant shortening of TCRB CDR3s in all four CD4+ subsets.

This CDR3 contains 14 residues. V was cut by 0 bases and J by 14 bases, with 14 bases left in between. Germline V gene data show CDR1 as MNHEY and CDR2 as SVGAGI. CD4+ cells of the naive, central memory, regulatory and stem cell-like memory types were sorted via CD45RO/CCR7/CD25/CD127/CD95/CD27. As every portion of the isolated RNA was reverse transcribed, the sequencing read expressed TCRB transcripts. Naive, central memory and regulatory T cell samples averaged roughly 3.4 million immunoSEQ reads each. TCRdb's copy holds only in-frame clones and misses some; the assay was immunoSEQ multiplex PCR. The table records roughly 14,000 clones, 55% to 70% of them present only once. A note on this clone: The antigen remains unidentified.

The chain uses TRBV6-5 and TRBJ1-6; maybe TRBD1 (6 bases). Sequencing input: Tregs from blood. The TCR comes from a young man with type 1 diabetes. The DNA for the CDR3 is TGTGCCAGCAGTTACTCGAAAGGGGGTTCGGCCCTCCACTTT. It translates to CASSYSKGGSALHF.